The present T cell receptor beta chain was sequenced within a study of blood T cell repertoires in COVID-19. Enrollees, roughly 18 to 89 years old, lived in about two dozen US areas. Participants reported their clinical history, and cohort assignment relied on those reports. Authors' methods: Quantification of nucleated cells was approximated via reference gene primer amplification. Profiled with immunoSEQ multiplex PCR; TCRdb holds only in-frame clones, not every one. The V and J calls and clone size are taken from that table; D and trimming were inferred from the DNA. The sample yields 250,000 to 350,000 clones, roughly 90% seen once. Trimming took 4 bases from V and 1 from J; bases not matched to a gene: 6. This CDR3 contains 15 residues. CDR1 and CDR2 from the germline V gene are SGHRS and YFSETQ.

The material sequenced was PBMCs or T cells enriched from blood (not recorded which). The genes are TRBV5-1 and TRBJ1-1, with 8 bases that match TRBD1. The sequence derives from a woman under 30 with acute COVID-19. CDR3 nucleotide sequence: TGCGCCAGCAGCAACCCCGGGACAGGGAACACTGAAGCTTTCTTT. As protein: CASSNPGTGNTEAFF. Looking up the rest from reference TRBV5-1 and TRBJ1-1 gives the full variable domain: KAGVTQTPRYLIKTRGQQVTLSCSPISGHRSVSWYQQTPGQGLQFLFEYFSETQRNKGNFPGRFSGRQFSNSRSEMNVSTLELGDSALYLCASSNPGTGNTEAFFGQGTRLTVV.